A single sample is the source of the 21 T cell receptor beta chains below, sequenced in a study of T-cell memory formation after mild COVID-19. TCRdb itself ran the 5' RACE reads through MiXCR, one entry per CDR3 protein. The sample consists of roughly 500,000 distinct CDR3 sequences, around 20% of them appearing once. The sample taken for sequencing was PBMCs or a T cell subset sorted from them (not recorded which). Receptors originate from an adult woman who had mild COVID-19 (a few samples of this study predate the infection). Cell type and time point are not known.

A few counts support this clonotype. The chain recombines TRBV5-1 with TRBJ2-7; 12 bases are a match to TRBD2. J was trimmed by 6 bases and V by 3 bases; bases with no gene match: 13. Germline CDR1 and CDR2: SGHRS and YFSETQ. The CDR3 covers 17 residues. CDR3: CASSWTLLAGGSGEQYF. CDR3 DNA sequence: TGCGCCAGCAGCTGGACTCTTCTAGCGGGAGGGTCCGGCGAGCAGTACTTC.

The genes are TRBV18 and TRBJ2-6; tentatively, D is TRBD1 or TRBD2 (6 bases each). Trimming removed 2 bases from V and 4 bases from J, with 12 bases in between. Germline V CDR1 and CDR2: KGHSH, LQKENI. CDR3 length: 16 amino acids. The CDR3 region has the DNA TGTGCCAGCTCACCAAGGGGGGTACCCGGGGCCAACGTCCTGACTTTC. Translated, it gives CASSPRGVPGANVLTF.

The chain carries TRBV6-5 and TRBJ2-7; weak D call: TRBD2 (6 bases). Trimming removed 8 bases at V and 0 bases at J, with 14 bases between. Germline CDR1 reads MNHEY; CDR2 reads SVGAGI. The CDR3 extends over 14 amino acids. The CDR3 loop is CASGRDFGSYEQYF. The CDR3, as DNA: TGTGCCAGCGGGCGGGACTTCGGCTCCTACGAGCAGTACTTC.

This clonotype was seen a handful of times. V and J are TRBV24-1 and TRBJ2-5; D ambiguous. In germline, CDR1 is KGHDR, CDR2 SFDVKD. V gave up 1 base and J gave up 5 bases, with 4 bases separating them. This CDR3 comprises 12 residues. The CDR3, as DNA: TGTGCCACCAGTGATTTTTCCGAGACCCAGTACTTC. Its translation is CATSDFSETQYF.

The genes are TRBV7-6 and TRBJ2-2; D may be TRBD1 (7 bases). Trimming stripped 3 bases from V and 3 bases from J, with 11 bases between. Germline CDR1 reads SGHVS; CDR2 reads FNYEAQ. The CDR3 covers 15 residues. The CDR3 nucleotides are TGTGCCAGCAGCTTGGAGGGGGCCTACACCGGGGAGCTGTTTTTT. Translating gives CASSLEGAYTGELFF.

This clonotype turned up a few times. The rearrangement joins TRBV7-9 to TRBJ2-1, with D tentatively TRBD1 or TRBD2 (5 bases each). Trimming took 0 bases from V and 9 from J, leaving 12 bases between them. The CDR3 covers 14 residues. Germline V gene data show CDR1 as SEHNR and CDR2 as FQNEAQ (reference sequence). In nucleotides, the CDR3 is TGTGCCAGCAGCTTAGCGCACCGGGACGGTGAGCAGTTCTTC. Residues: CASSLAHRDGEQFF.

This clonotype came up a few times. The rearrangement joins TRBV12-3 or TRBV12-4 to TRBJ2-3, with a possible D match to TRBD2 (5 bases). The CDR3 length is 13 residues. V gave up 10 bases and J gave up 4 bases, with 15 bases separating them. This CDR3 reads CAIGGVRADTQYF. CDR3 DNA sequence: TGTGCCATCGGCGGCGTGAGGGCAGATACGCAGTATTTT.

CDR3 nucleotides: TGTGCCAGCAGTTATCTATACGGGGCCAGGAACACTGAAGCTTTCTTT. The encoded protein is CASSYLYGARNTEAFF. The rearrangement links TRBV6-5 to TRBJ1-1, with a weak D call TRBD1 (5 bases). Trimming took 3 bases from V and 1 from J, leaving 15 bases between them. This CDR3 spans 16 amino acids. In germline, CDR1 is MNHEY, CDR2 SVGAGI.

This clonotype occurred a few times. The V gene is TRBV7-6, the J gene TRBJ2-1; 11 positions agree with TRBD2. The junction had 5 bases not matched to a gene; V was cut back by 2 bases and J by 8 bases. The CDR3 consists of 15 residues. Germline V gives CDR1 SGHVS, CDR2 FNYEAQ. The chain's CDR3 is CASSLTTSGDYEQFF. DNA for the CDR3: TGTGCCAGCAGCTTAACGACTAGCGGGGACTATGAGCAGTTCTTC. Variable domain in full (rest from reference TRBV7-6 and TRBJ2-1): GAGVSQSPRYKVTKRGQDVALRCDPISGHVSLYWYRQALGQGPEFLTYFNYEAQQDKSGLPNDRFSAERPEGSISTLTIQRTEQRDSAMYRCASSLTTSGDYEQFFGPGTRLTVL.

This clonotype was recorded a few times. In DNA form, the CDR3 reads TGTGCCAGCAGCCACGGGGAGGGCACTGAAGCTTTCTTT. Translation: CASSHGEGTEAFF. This chain joins TRBV4-2 and TRBJ1-1; D is undetermined. In germline, CDR1 is LGHNA, CDR2 YNFKEQ. V gave up 3 bases and J gave up 4 bases, with 9 bases separating them. CDR3 length equals 13 residues.

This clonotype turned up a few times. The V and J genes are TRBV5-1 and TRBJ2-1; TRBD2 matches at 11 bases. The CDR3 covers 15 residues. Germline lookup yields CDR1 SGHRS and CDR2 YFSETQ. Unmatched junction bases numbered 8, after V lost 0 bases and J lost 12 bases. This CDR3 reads CASSLAETSGKLQFF. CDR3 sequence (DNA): TGCGCCAGCAGCTTGGCGGAGACTAGCGGGAAATTGCAGTTCTTC.

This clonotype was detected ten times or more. CDR3 DNA: TGCAGTGCTAGACTAGCGGGCACAGATACGCAGTATTTT. Translating it yields CSARLAGTDTQYF. V gene TRBV20-1 combines with J gene TRBJ2-3; TRBD2 matches 7 bases. J was trimmed by 1 base and V by 2 bases; bases with no gene match: 0. This CDR3 is 13 amino acids long. Germline V lookup: CDR1 DFQATT, CDR2 SNEGSKA (reference sequence).

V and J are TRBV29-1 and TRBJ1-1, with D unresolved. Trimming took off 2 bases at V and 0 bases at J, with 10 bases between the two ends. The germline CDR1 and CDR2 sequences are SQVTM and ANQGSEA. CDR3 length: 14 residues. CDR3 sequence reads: CSVERSPMNTEAFF. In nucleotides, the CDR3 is TGCAGCGTTGAAAGGAGCCCAATGAACACTGAAGCTTTCTTT.

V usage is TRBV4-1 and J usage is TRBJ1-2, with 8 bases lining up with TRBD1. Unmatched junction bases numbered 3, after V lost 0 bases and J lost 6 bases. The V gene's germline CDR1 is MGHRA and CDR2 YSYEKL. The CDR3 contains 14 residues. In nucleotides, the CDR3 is TGCGCCAGCAGCCAAGACCAGGGGGCAGATGGCTACACCTTC. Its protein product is CASSQDQGADGYTF.

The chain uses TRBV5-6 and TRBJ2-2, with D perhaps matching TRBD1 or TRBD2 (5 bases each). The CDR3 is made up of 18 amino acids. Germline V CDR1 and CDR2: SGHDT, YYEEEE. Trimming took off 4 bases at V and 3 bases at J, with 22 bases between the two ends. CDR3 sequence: CASSARGSLASDTGELFF. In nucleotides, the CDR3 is TGTGCCAGCAGCGCCCGGGGCTCTCTAGCTTCGGACACCGGGGAGCTGTTTTTT.

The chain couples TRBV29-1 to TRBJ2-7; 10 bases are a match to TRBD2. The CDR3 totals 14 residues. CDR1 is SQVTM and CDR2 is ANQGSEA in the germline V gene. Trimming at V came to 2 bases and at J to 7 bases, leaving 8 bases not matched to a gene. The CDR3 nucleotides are TGCAGCGTTGAACTAGCGGGAGTGGGAGTAGAGCAGTACTTC. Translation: CSVELAGVGVEQYF.

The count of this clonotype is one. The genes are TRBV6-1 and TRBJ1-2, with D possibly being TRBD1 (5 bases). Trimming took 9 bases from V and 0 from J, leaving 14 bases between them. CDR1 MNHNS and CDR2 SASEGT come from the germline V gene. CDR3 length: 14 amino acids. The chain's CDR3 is CASKTGAPNYGYTF. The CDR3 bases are TGTGCCAGTAAAACAGGTGCTCCTAACTATGGCTACACCTTC.

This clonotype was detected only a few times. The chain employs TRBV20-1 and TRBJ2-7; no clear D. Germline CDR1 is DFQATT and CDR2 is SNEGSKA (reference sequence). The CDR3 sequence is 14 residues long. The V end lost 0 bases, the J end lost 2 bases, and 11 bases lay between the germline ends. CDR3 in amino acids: CSARETPRPYEQYF. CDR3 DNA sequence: TGCAGTGCTAGAGAGACCCCCCGCCCCTACGAGCAGTACTTC.

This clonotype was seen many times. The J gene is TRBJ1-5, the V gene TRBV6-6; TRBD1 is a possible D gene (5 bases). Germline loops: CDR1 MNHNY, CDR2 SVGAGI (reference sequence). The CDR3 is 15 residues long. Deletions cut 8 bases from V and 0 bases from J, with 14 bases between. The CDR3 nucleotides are TGTGCCAGCGGTCAGGGAGATTATAGCAATCAGCCCCAGCATTTT. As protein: CASGQGDYSNQPQHF.

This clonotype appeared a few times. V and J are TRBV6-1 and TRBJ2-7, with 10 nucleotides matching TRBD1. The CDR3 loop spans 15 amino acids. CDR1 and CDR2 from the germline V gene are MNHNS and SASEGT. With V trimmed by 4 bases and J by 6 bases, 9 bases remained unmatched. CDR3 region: CASSGMDRGISEQYF. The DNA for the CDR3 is TGTGCCAGCAGTGGCATGGACAGGGGGATCAGCGAGCAGTACTTC.

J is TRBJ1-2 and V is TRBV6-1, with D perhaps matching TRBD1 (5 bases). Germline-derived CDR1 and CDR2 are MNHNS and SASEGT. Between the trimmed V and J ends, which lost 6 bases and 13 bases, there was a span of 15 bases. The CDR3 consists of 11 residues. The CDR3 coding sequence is TGTGCCAGCAGGGAACAGACAGACCTCACCTTC. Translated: CASREQTDLTF.